A selection of T cell receptor beta chains follows, all from one sample in a study of blood T cell repertoires in COVID-19. Assay used: immunoSEQ multiplex PCR; TCRdb lists only in-frame clones, some missing. The sample has 190,000 or so clones, approximately 78% seen once. Sequenced sample: peripheral blood. These receptors all come from an elderly woman with COVID-19, enrolled during active disease. Each CDR3 is given with its conserved first and last residue. Fields, in order: V gene, clone size, D gene, J gene, CDR3 protein, CDR3 DNA. D genes are given only for firm matches. Clone size, where shown, is once, few, many, or a class for clones that have expanded.

V gene: TRBV6-5
clone size: once
D gene: TRBD1
J gene: TRBJ2-7
CDR3 protein: CASSSPGDREEYF
CDR3 DNA: TGTGCCAGCAGTTCTCCAGGTGACAGGGAAGAATACTTC

V gene: TRBV6-1
clone size: once
D gene: TRBD2
J gene: TRBJ2-7
CDR3 protein: CASSDSGLAGGYEQYF
CDR3 DNA: TGTGCCAGCAGTGATTCCGGACTAGCGGGAGGTTACGAGCAGTACTTC

V gene: TRBV7-9
clone size: -
D gene: -
J gene: TRBJ2-2
CDR3 protein: CASSRTIANTGELFF
CDR3 DNA: TGTGCCAGCAGCCGAACTATTGCGAACACCGGGGAGCTGTTTTTT

V gene: TRBV4-3
clone size: few
D gene: TRBD1
J gene: TRBJ1-2
CDR3 protein: CASSLYRGPNYGYTF
CDR3 DNA: TGCGCCAGCAGCCTTTACAGGGGGCCTAACTATGGCTACACCTTC

V gene: TRBV4-2
clone size: -
D gene: -
J gene: TRBJ2-3
CDR3 protein: CASSQESLAGGGDTQYF
CDR3 DNA: TGTGCCAGCAGCCAAGAGTCACTAGCAGGGGGTGGAGATACGCAGTATTTT

V gene: TRBV6-5
clone size: -
D gene: TRBD1
J gene: TRBJ1-1
CDR3 protein: CAGMTGANTEAFF
CDR3 DNA: TGTGCCGGGATGACAGGGGCGAACACTGAAGCTTTCTTT

V gene: TRBV5-1
clone size: -
D gene: -
J gene: TRBJ1-4
CDR3 protein: CASSFSGATNEKLFF
CDR3 DNA: TGCGCCAGCAGCTTCTCGGGGGCAACTAATGAAAAACTGTTTTTT

V gene: TRBV30
clone size: -
D gene: -
J gene: TRBJ1-3
CDR3 protein: CAWTSRGLINPIYF
CDR3 DNA: TGTGCCTGGACCTCTCGAGGACTTATCAACCCCATATATTTT

V gene: TRBV4-2
clone size: -
D gene: -
J gene: TRBJ1-3
CDR3 protein: CASSQDQGLNGNTIYF
CDR3 DNA: TGTGCCAGCAGCCAAGATCAGGGTCTAAACGGAAACACCATATATTTT

V gene: TRBV6-5
clone size: -
D gene: -
J gene: TRBJ1-6
CDR3 protein: CASSYRGTSSPLHF
CDR3 DNA: TGTGCCAGCAGTTACAGGGGGACCAGCTCACCCCTCCACTTT

V gene: TRBV4-3
clone size: -
D gene: -
J gene: TRBJ1-4
CDR3 protein: CASSQHRGGYKEKLFF
CDR3 DNA: TGCGCCAGCAGCCAACATCGGGGGGGGTACAAGGAAAAACTGTTTTTT

V gene: TRBV4-1
clone size: once
D gene: TRBD1
J gene: TRBJ2-7
CDR3 protein: CASSPGQGKQYF
CDR3 DNA: TGCGCCAGCAGCCCAGGACAGGGGAAGCAGTACTTC

V gene: TRBV28
clone size: -
D gene: TRBD1
J gene: TRBJ2-7
CDR3 protein: CASRGTGSDEQYF
CDR3 DNA: TGTGCCAGCAGAGGGACAGGGAGCGACGAGCAGTACTTC

V gene: TRBV5-5
clone size: -
D gene: -
J gene: TRBJ2-5
CDR3 protein: CASSFGGRQTQYF
CDR3 DNA: TGTGCCAGCAGCTTCGGGGGTCGACAGACCCAGTACTTC

V gene: TRBV20-1
clone size: -
D gene: -
J gene: TRBJ1-1
CDR3 protein: CSAPGRPEAFF
CDR3 DNA: TGCAGTGCTCCCGGGAGACCTGAGGCTTTCTTT

V gene: TRBV7-5
clone size: -
D gene: -
J gene: TRBJ2-5
CDR3 protein: CARSPTGGETQYF
CDR3 DNA: TGTGCCAGAAGCCCCACAGGTGGGGAGACCCAGTACTTC

V gene: TRBV7-9
clone size: few
D gene: TRBD1
J gene: TRBJ2-7
CDR3 protein: CASSFLISGGTYEQYF
CDR3 DNA: TGTGCCAGCAGCTTTCTAATCTCAGGGGGAACCTACGAGCAGTACTTC

V gene: TRBV18
clone size: few
D gene: TRBD2
J gene: TRBJ2-1
CDR3 protein: CASSQTSGSSYNEQFF
CDR3 DNA: TGTGCCAGCTCACAAACTAGCGGGAGCTCCTACAATGAGCAGTTCTTC

V gene: TRBV19
clone size: -
D gene: TRBD1
J gene: TRBJ1-5
CDR3 protein: CASSPPTGRSNQPQHF
CDR3 DNA: TGTGCCAGTAGCCCCCCGACAGGGAGAAGCAATCAGCCCCAGCATTTT

V gene: TRBV7-6
clone size: -
D gene: TRBD2
J gene: TRBJ2-3
CDR3 protein: CASSLESGRGAEGDTQYF
CDR3 DNA: TGTGCCAGCAGCTTAGAGTCTGGGCGGGGGGCTGAGGGAGATACGCAGTATTTT

V gene: TRBV13
clone size: -
D gene: -
J gene: TRBJ2-3
CDR3 protein: CASSLTVEVGDTQYF
CDR3 DNA: TGTGCCAGCAGCTTAACGGTGGAGGTTGGAGATACGCAGTATTTT

V gene: TRBV29-1
clone size: few
D gene: -
J gene: TRBJ2-7
CDR3 protein: CSARMTDSYEQYF
CDR3 DNA: TGCAGCGCCCGTATGACAGACTCCTACGAGCAGTACTTC

V gene: TRBV27
clone size: -
D gene: -
J gene: TRBJ2-7
CDR3 protein: CASSLEGKLGYEQYF
CDR3 DNA: TGTGCCAGCAGTTTGGAGGGGAAGTTAGGCTACGAGCAGTACTTC

V gene: TRBV5-6
clone size: -
D gene: TRBD1
J gene: TRBJ2-3
CDR3 protein: CASSLGAGTGGDTQYF
CDR3 DNA: TGTGCCAGCAGCTTGGGGGCCGGGACAGGGGGAGATACGCAGTATTTT

V gene: TRBV19
clone size: few
D gene: -
J gene: TRBJ2-3
CDR3 protein: CATQGRLRTDTQYF
CDR3 DNA: TGTGCCACTCAGGGCAGGCTACGCACAGATACGCAGTATTTT

V gene: TRBV30
clone size: once
D gene: TRBD2
J gene: TRBJ2-3
CDR3 protein: CAWSVNDMAGGADTQYF
CDR3 DNA: TGTGCCTGGAGTGTAAATGATATGGCGGGGGGGGCAGATACGCAGTATTTT

V gene: TRBV4-1
clone size: -
D gene: TRBD2
J gene: TRBJ2-2
CDR3 protein: CASSHIAGGNTGELFF
CDR3 DNA: TGCGCCAGCAGCCATATAGCGGGGGGAAACACCGGGGAGCTGTTTTTT

V gene: TRBV9
clone size: -
D gene: TRBD2
J gene: TRBJ2-2
CDR3 protein: CASSAKPSGTVGTGELFF
CDR3 DNA: TGTGCCAGCAGCGCAAAGCCCAGCGGGACGGTAGGCACCGGGGAGCTGTTTTTT

V gene: TRBV10-3
clone size: -
D gene: TRBD1
J gene: TRBJ1-2
CDR3 protein: CAIRGQGRNYGYTF
CDR3 DNA: TGTGCCATCAGGGGACAGGGAAGGAACTATGGCTACACCTTC

V gene: TRBV6-5
clone size: once
D gene: TRBD1
J gene: TRBJ2-1
CDR3 protein: CASRGRGRDEQFF
CDR3 DNA: TGTGCCAGCAGAGGCAGGGGGCGGGATGAGCAGTTCTTC

V gene: TRBV10-3
clone size: once
D gene: -
J gene: TRBJ1-2
CDR3 protein: CAISVEGYGYTF
CDR3 DNA: TGTGCCATCAGTGTGGAGGGATATGGCTACACCTTC

V gene: TRBV2
clone size: -
D gene: -
J gene: TRBJ2-2
CDR3 protein: CASSVQLITGELFF
CDR3 DNA: TGTGCCAGCAGTGTGCAACTTATCACCGGGGAGCTGTTTTTT

V gene: TRBV9
clone size: -
D gene: TRBD2
J gene: TRBJ2-1
CDR3 protein: CASSHRLGGSNSYNEQFF
CDR3 DNA: TGTGCCAGCAGCCATCGATTGGGCGGGAGTAACTCCTACAATGAGCAGTTCTTC

V gene: TRBV7-8
clone size: -
D gene: -
J gene: TRBJ1-1
CDR3 protein: CASSFDTSEAFF
CDR3 DNA: TGTGCCAGCAGCTTTGACACCTCCGAAGCTTTCTTT

V gene: TRBV6-5
clone size: -
D gene: -
J gene: TRBJ1-5
CDR3 protein: CASTRGGSNQPQHF
CDR3 DNA: TGTGCCAGCACTAGAGGGGGTAGCAATCAGCCCCAGCATTTT

V gene: TRBV9
clone size: -
D gene: -
J gene: TRBJ1-2
CDR3 protein: CASSVEVRVMSSYGYTF
CDR3 DNA: TGTGCCAGCAGCGTAGAGGTCCGGGTAATGTCTTCCTATGGCTACACCTTC

V gene: TRBV11-2
clone size: -
D gene: -
J gene: TRBJ2-1
CDR3 protein: CASSQTRAIGRSSYNEQFF
CDR3 DNA: TGTGCCAGCAGCCAAACCCGGGCTATCGGGAGAAGCTCCTACAATGAGCAGTTCTTC

V gene: TRBV6-1
clone size: -
D gene: TRBD1
J gene: TRBJ2-7
CDR3 protein: CASSDGDRREQYF
CDR3 DNA: TGTGCCAGCAGTGACGGGGACAGACGCGAGCAGTACTTC

V gene: TRBV5-5
clone size: few
D gene: TRBD1
J gene: TRBJ2-7
CDR3 protein: CASSFRDRDSYEQYF
CDR3 DNA: TGTGCCAGCAGCTTTAGGGACAGGGATTCCTACGAGCAGTACTTC

V gene: TRBV7-2
clone size: -
D gene: TRBD1
J gene: TRBJ1-6
CDR3 protein: CASSYGTDSPLHF
CDR3 DNA: TGTGCCAGCAGCTATGGGACAGATTCACCCCTCCACTTT

V gene: TRBV29-1
clone size: -
D gene: -
J gene: TRBJ1-1
CDR3 protein: CSVAGRLMNTEAFF
CDR3 DNA: TGCAGCGTTGCCGGCCGACTCATGAACACTGAAGCTTTCTTT

V gene: TRBV7-2
clone size: few
D gene: -
J gene: TRBJ1-5
CDR3 protein: CASSLVAGGNQPQHF
CDR3 DNA: TGTGCCAGCAGCTTAGTGGCAGGGGGCAATCAGCCCCAGCATTTT

V gene: TRBV2
clone size: once
D gene: TRBD1
J gene: TRBJ1-1
CDR3 protein: CASSWTGRGSEAFF
CDR3 DNA: TGTGCCAGCAGTTGGACAGGGCGAGGGTCGGAAGCTTTCTTT

V gene: TRBV5-1
clone size: -
D gene: -
J gene: TRBJ2-3
CDR3 protein: CASSSLSTDTQYF
CDR3 DNA: TGCGCCAGCAGCTCCCTAAGCACAGATACGCAGTATTTT

V gene: TRBV18
clone size: once
D gene: -
J gene: TRBJ1-2
CDR3 protein: CASSPQGPTNYGYTF
CDR3 DNA: TGTGCCAGCTCACCCCAGGGGCCCACAAACTATGGCTACACCTTC

V gene: TRBV3-1/TRBV3-2
clone size: -
D gene: TRBD1
J gene: TRBJ1-2
CDR3 protein: CASSVTGQAFGYTF
CDR3 DNA: TGTGCCAGCAGCGTAACGGGACAGGCTTTCGGCTACACCTTC

V gene: TRBV6-5
clone size: -
D gene: -
J gene: TRBJ1-2
CDR3 protein: CASTRTSFYGYTF
CDR3 DNA: TGTGCCAGCACCAGAACCTCATTTTATGGCTACACCTTC

V gene: TRBV3-1/TRBV3-2
clone size: -
D gene: -
J gene: TRBJ2-1
CDR3 protein: CASSQDREVGEQFF
CDR3 DNA: TGTGCCAGCAGCCAAGATCGAGAGGTCGGTGAGCAGTTCTTC

V gene: TRBV9
clone size: -
D gene: -
J gene: TRBJ1-2
CDR3 protein: CASRGDGSNYGYTF
CDR3 DNA: TGTGCCAGCAGGGGGGACGGGAGCAACTATGGCTACACCTTC

V gene: TRBV11-3
clone size: -
D gene: -
J gene: TRBJ2-6
CDR3 protein: CASSPHTSGANVLTF
CDR3 DNA: TGTGCCAGCAGCCCTCACACCTCTGGGGCCAACGTCCTGACTTTC

V gene: TRBV11-3
clone size: -
D gene: -
J gene: TRBJ2-3
CDR3 protein: CASSPTVGGTQYF
CDR3 DNA: TGTGCCAGCAGCCCGACAGTAGGGGGTACGCAGTATTTT

V gene: TRBV6-5
clone size: -
D gene: TRBD2
J gene: TRBJ2-5
CDR3 protein: CASSYGGDGPFETQYF
CDR3 DNA: TGTGCCAGCAGTTACGGGGGGGACGGACCCTTTGAGACCCAGTACTTC

V gene: TRBV5-4
clone size: -
D gene: TRBD2
J gene: TRBJ2-1
CDR3 protein: CASSRTSGGPEQFF
CDR3 DNA: TGTGCCAGCAGCCGGACTAGCGGGGGCCCGGAGCAGTTCTTC

V gene: TRBV4-2
clone size: -
D gene: -
J gene: TRBJ2-1
CDR3 protein: CASSQGQYNEQFF
CDR3 DNA: TGTGCCAGCAGCCAAGGACAGTACAATGAGCAGTTCTTC